This TCR beta chain was documented in a study of blood T cell repertoires in COVID-19. This CDR3 comprises 16 residues. V lost 5 bases, J lost 4 bases, and 11 bases stayed unmatched. In germline, CDR1 is MNHEY, CDR2 SMNVEV (reference sequence). This table comes from immunoSEQ multiplex PCR, and its TCRdb copy is limited to in-frame clones, with some not included. The table lists about 210,000 clones, 90% to 95% of them singletons. The receptor was derived from a man aged 25-40 years with acute or convalescent COVID-19. Sequencing was carried out using peripheral blood. This chain joins TRBV27 and TRBJ1-5; 7 bases map to TRBD1. This CDR3 is CASSPTITRGNQPQHF. In nucleotides, the CDR3 is TGTGCCAGCAGTCCGACAATCACCAGGGGGAATCAGCCCCAGCATTTT.